This T cell receptor beta chain appears in the sequencing data of a study of coeliac disease. Comment on this clone: As yet, its antigen is unknown.

Study-level results: The authors judged this method unsuitable for unbiased gliadin-specific T cell detection.

Germline V gene lookup returns CDR1 SGDLS and CDR2 YYNGEE. The CDR3 has 16 amino acids. Germline trimming cut 3 bases from V and 7 bases from J; bases unmatched to any gene: 9. The method was immunoSEQ multiplex PCR; TCRdb's version includes in-frame clones alone and lacks a portion of them. The sample yields roughly 7,000 clones, 63% seen once. The TCR sequence derives from an older woman with active celiac disease. Sequencing was carried out using lamina propria lymphocytes from the gut. J is TRBJ1-6 and V is TRBV9, with 8 bases fitting TRBD1. The chain's CDR3 is CASSAGTGIVNSPLHF. The CDR3 region has the DNA TGTGCCAGCAGCGCCGGGACAGGTATTGTCAATTCACCCCTCCACTTT.